The clone carrying this T cell receptor beta chain was picked up many times. This sample was included in a study of sequential checkpoint blockade in melanoma. Treatment of the sample: randomized to nivolumab then ipilimumab (arm A) or the reverse (arm B). The protocol was immunoSEQ multiplex PCR, while the TCRdb copy is restricted to in-frame clones and leaves out a portion. Counted here are about 5,100 clones, about 31% occurring once; the ten biggest clones make up 11%. This CDR3 comprises 19 residues. The receptor was isolated from a human donor with melanoma. The rearrangement joins TRBV7-5 to TRBJ1-1. TRBV7-5 is designated a pseudogene. The sequences come from tumor tissue (inferred from file names), collected from a patient given nivolumab and ipilimumab in sequence. The CDR3, as DNA: TGTGCCAGCAGCGATCCCTCAGGGAGGGGTTCAATTTTCGGTACTGAAGCTTTCTTT. This translates into CASSDPSGRGSIFGTEAFF.